These 17 T cell receptor beta chains were all obtained from the same sample, sequenced in a study of cytomegalovirus exposure and HLA in healthy donors. Sequencing used immunoSEQ multiplex PCR; TCRdb keeps in-frame clones, though not all of them. The repertoire holds 60,000 or so clones, with about 91% as singletons. The sample taken for sequencing was PBMCs. The receptors originated from a woman under 30 in good health and CMV-seronegative.

This chain links TRBV6-1 with TRBJ2-7; D is perhaps TRBD2 (6 bases). Germline CDR1 reads MNHNS; CDR2 reads SASEGT. Trimming pared 6 bases from V and 3 bases from J, leaving 9 bases between. The CDR3 loop spans 12 amino acids. The CDR3 protein is CASRGGSYEQYF. In nucleotides, the CDR3 is TGTGCCAGCAGGGGGGGTAGCTACGAGCAGTACTTC.

J is TRBJ1-1 and V is TRBV2; D not resolved. Trimming removed 8 bases at V and 8 bases at J, with 12 bases between. The CDR3 is made up of 11 amino acids. Germline V gives CDR1 SNHLY, CDR2 FYNNEI. In DNA form, the CDR3 reads TGTGCCAGCGACTATTCGGGAGAAGCTTTCTTT. The encoded protein is CASDYSGEAFF.

This clone was picked up a small number of times. The chain combines TRBV6-4 with TRBJ2-2; 9 bases map to TRBD1. CDR3 length: 14 amino acids. V lost 8 bases, J lost 5 bases, and 6 bases stayed unmatched. Germline V lookup: CDR1 MRHNA, CDR2 SNTAGT. CDR3 bases: TGTGCCAGCCAGGACAGGGGAGATACCGGGGAGCTGTTTTTT. Translating it yields CASQDRGDTGELFF.

The chain joins TRBV4-3 to TRBJ2-7, with D tentatively TRBD1 (5 bases). Germline V CDR1 and CDR2: LGHNA, YSLEER. Trimming cost V 2 bases and J 0 bases, with 20 bases left between them. The CDR3 has 18 residues. The CDR3 DNA is TGCGCCAGCAGCCAAAGGGGCAAGCTTAGGGTTACCTCCTACGAGCAGTACTTC. Its translation: CASSQRGKLRVTSYEQYF.

The V call is TRBV18, the J call TRBJ2-3; TRBD2 agrees at 9 bases. Trimming cost V 3 bases and J 6 bases; bases outside gene matches: 1. Germline assignment: CDR1 KGHSH and CDR2 LQKENI. CDR3 length: 13 residues. The CDR3 here is CASSPGLADTQYF. The CDR3 DNA reads as TGTGCCAGCTCACCGGGACTAGCTGATACGCAGTATTTT. The full variable domain, completed using reference TRBV18 and TRBJ2-3, is NAGVMQNPRHLVRRRGQEARLRCSPMKGHSHVYWYRQLPEEGLKFMVYLQKENIIDESGMPKERFSAEFPKEGPSILRIQQVVRGDSAAYFCASSPGLADTQYFGPGTRLTVL.

The chain has TRBV7-9 and TRBJ2-7; D is unclear. Trimming stripped 6 bases from V and 7 bases from J, with 16 bases between. The CDR3 has 13 amino acids. Germline V gives CDR1 SEHNR, CDR2 FQNEAQ (reference sequence). The CDR3: CASRAPTHEEQYF. Written as DNA, the CDR3 is TGTGCCAGCAGGGCGCCGACACATGAGGAGCAGTACTTC.

DNA for the CDR3: TGTGCCAGCAGCTATAAGGGACAGGGTGCCTATGGCTACACCTTC. As protein: CASSYKGQGAYGYTF. V and J are TRBV7-9 and TRBJ1-2, with TRBD1 matching over 9 bases. The CDR3 sequence is 15 residues long. The J segment lost 4 bases and the V segment lost 4 bases, leaving 7 bases of the junction unmatched. From germline, CDR1 is SEHNR and CDR2 FQNEAQ (reference sequence).

The V and J genes are TRBV11-3 and TRBJ1-1; no firm D call. V dropped 4 bases and J dropped 1 base, with 13 bases sitting between them. Germline assignment: CDR1 SGHNT and CDR2 YENEEA. The CDR3 loop spans 15 amino acids. CDR3 nucleotide sequence: TGTGCCAGCAGCTCCCCCGCCGGAGGGAACACTGAAGCTTTCTTT. This sequence encodes CASSSPAGGNTEAFF. The variable domain in full, completed from reference TRBV11-3 and TRBJ1-1, reads EAGVVQSPRYKIIEKKQPVAFWCNPISGHNTLYWYLQNLGQGPELLIRYENEEAVDDSQLPKDRFSAERLKGVDSTLKIQPAELGDSAVYLCASSSPAGGNTEAFFGQGTRLTVV.

The chain combines TRBV4-1 with TRBJ2-7, with D maybe TRBD1 (5 bases). Germline CDR1 reads MGHRA; CDR2 reads YSYEKL. The V end was cut by 4 bases, the J end by 0 bases, with 13 bases between. CDR3 length: 15 residues. The CDR3 DNA is TGCGCCAGCAGCCCCAATAGCAGGGCCTCCTACGAGCAGTACTTC. Translation: CASSPNSRASYEQYF.

The rearrangement joins TRBV19 to TRBJ2-2; D is ambiguous. Trimming shortened V by 1 base and J by 1 base, and 4 bases separated the two germline ends. The germline gives CDR1 LNHDA, CDR2 SQIVND (reference sequence). The CDR3 runs to 14 residues. This CDR3 reads CASSIAGNTGELFF. The CDR3 coding sequence is TGTGCCAGTAGTATAGCGGGGAACACCGGGGAGCTGTTTTTT.

Only one count was recorded for this clone. J is TRBJ2-7 and V is TRBV28; TRBD1 is a possible D gene (5 bases). V gave up 6 bases and J gave up 2 bases, with 17 bases separating them. The length of the CDR3 is 15 residues. CDR1 is MDHEN, CDR2 SYDVKM, per germline. CDR3 amino acids: CASSNLNRMTYEQYF. The CDR3 DNA reads TGTGCCAGCAGCAACTTAAACAGGATGACCTACGAGCAGTACTTC.

This chain uses TRBV14 with TRBJ2-3; perhaps TRBD2 as D (6 bases). Germline V gene data show CDR1 as SGHDN and CDR2 as FVKESK. V gave up 4 bases and J gave up 6 bases, with 17 bases separating them. The CDR3 is 15 residues long. CDR3 nucleotide sequence: TGTGCCAGCAGCCCTGGAGGGGCAATCGTGGATACGCAGTATTTT. Residues: CASSPGGAIVDTQYF.

The rearrangement links TRBV29-1 to TRBJ1-4; no clear D. V was cut by 6 bases and J by 6 bases, with 11 bases left in between. Germline V gene data show CDR1 as SQVTM and CDR2 as ANQGSEA. CDR3 length equals 12 residues. The CDR3 DNA sequence: TGCAGCGTGGGAGGTTTGGATGAAAAACTGTTTTTT. This sequence encodes CSVGGLDEKLFF.

The V and J genes are TRBV6-9 and TRBJ2-7; maybe TRBD1 (5 bases). Between the trimmed V and J ends, which lost 4 bases and 3 bases, there was a span of 31 bases. Germline V lookup: CDR1 MNHGY, CDR2 SVAAGI. The CDR3 has 20 residues. The CDR3 protein is CASSSALPGAGNEAVYEQYF. CDR3 bases: TGTGCCAGCAGTTCTGCGCTACCCGGCGCAGGGAACGAAGCCGTCTACGAGCAGTACTTC.

A single count supports this clone. CDR3 protein: CASSSRGILGDTQYF. The CDR3 bases are TGTGCCAGCAGCTCCCGGGGGATTTTGGGAGATACGCAGTATTTT. J is TRBJ2-3 and V is TRBV9, with D possibly being TRBD2 (6 bases). Trimming took off 4 bases at V and 5 bases at J, with 17 bases between the two ends. The CDR3 loop spans 15 amino acids. Germline CDR1 reads SGDLS; CDR2 reads YYNGEE.

This clone was detected only once. V usage is TRBV7-2 and J usage is TRBJ2-7; TRBD2 aligns across 7 bases. This CDR3 region has 14 residues. CDR1 is SGHTA and CDR2 is FQGNSA in the germline V gene. J lost 3 bases, V lost 2 bases, and 4 bases had no gene match. CDR3 nucleotide sequence: TGTGCCAGCAGCTTACGGGACTATCTCTACGAGCAGTACTTC. Protein product: CASSLRDYLYEQYF.

This chain joins TRBV11-1 and TRBJ2-5; 10 positions match TRBD2. This CDR3 is built from 15 residues. Germline CDR1 reads SGHAT; CDR2 reads FQDESV (reference sequence). With 1 base clipped from V and 7 bases from J, the junction kept 6 bases outside the gene matches. The CDR3 sequence is CASSLDSSGSWTQYF. The CDR3 coding sequence is TGTGCCAGCAGCTTAGATTCTAGCGGGAGTTGGACCCAGTACTTC. The full variable domain, in which reference TRBV11-1 and TRBJ2-5 provide the parts outside the CDR3, is EAEVAQSPRYKITEKSQAVAFWCDPISGHATLYWYRQILGQGPELLVQFQDESVVDDSQLPKDRFSAERLKGVDSTLKIQPAELGDSAMYLCASSLDSSGSWTQYFGPGTRLLVL.